This TCR beta chain stems from a study of blood T cell repertoires in COVID-19 (dated by TCRdb to the early 2020s). In terms of the full investigation: Collaborator samples came from the United States, Italy and Spain and covered acute and convalescent phases of COVID-19. Sample metadata almost always included a de-identified subject ID, COVID-19 status, age in years and sex. The prospective study material was composed of cDNA or gDNA derived from T cells, B-cell-depleted T cells, or PBMCs. Deeply sampled blood TCRbeta repertoires from subjects exposed to, actively infected with, or recovered from COVID-19 were included in the dataset. The repertoires were released in a freely available public database meant as a resource for research on the immune response to SARS-CoV-2. The samples were drawn from two sources: the first 160 participants of the ongoing ImmuneRACE study, and some 1,300 subjects contributed by 6 global collaborators. Where available, HLA class I and class II types were taken from metadata supplied by the sample provider and were not determined by assay-based typing. Overall study results and their limits: Clinical and demographic metadata were provided uncurated, with the amount varying by source and participant.

The V end gives up 5 bases and the J end 7 bases, leaving 9 bases in the junction not matched to a gene. CDR1 SGHKS and CDR2 YYEKEE were looked up in the germline V gene (reference sequence). Including cysteine and phenylalanine, the CDR3 has 16 amino acids. The read is trimmed to its CDR3 DNA, 48 bases read in frame from base 1. This clone was seen a few times. What this receptor recognizes is not known. No per-base quality is available; no much larger clone lies one base away. The collaborating institutions used their own protocols to collect whole blood in K2EDTA tubes. For TCRbeta analysis, collaborator samples were shipped as frozen whole blood, as isolated PBMCs, or as DNA extracted from either sample type. The immunoSEQ Assay, a bias-controlled multiplex PCR, was used to amplify TCRbeta CDR3 regions from genomic DNA. On the authors' methods: Nucleated cell counts per sample were estimated from amplification of reference gene primers within the assay. Sequence reads were collapsed and filtered to measure the absolute abundance of every unique TCRbeta CDR3 rearrangement. For each sample, productive Simpson clonality was calculated by taking the square root of Simpson's diversity index across productive rearrangements. TCRdb carries this immuneACCESS record with in-frame sequences only. Its versions omit some clonotypes, under half of them owing to an unresolved V gene in the studies checked, with the rest unexplained. V and J calls and clone size follow that table, whereas D and trimming were derived from the DNA. For this sample the table gives approximately 210,000 clones, of which 80% to 90% were detected only once. The top ten clonotypes cover approximately 5.1% of the sample.

The chain is assembled from TRBV5-5 and TRBJ2-2, and TRBD2 aligns with 12 junction nucleotides. The TCR sequence derives from a woman between 65 and 79 years old with active or convalescent COVID-19. The sequenced sample consisted of peripheral blood. The encoded CDR3 is CASRGLAGGPIGELFF. The nucleotide sequence is TGTGCCAGCAGAGGCCTAGCGGGAGGGCCGATCGGGGAGCTGTTTTTT.